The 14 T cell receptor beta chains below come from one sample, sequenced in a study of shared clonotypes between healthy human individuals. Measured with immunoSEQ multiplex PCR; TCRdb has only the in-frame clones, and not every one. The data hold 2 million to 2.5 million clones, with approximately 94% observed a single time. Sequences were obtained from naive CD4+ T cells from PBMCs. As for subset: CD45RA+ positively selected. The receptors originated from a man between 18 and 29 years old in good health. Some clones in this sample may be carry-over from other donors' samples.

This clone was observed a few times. The CDR3 reads CASSQDRSSYEQYF. CDR3 coding DNA: TGTGCCAGCAGCCAGGACAGGAGCTCCTACGAGCAGTACTTC. The chain has TRBV7-9 and TRBJ2-7, with 7 positions matching TRBD1. In germline, CDR1 is SEHNR, CDR2 FQNEAQ (reference sequence). The CDR3 covers 14 residues. J gave up 0 bases and V 5 bases, and 4 bases lay outside the gene matches.

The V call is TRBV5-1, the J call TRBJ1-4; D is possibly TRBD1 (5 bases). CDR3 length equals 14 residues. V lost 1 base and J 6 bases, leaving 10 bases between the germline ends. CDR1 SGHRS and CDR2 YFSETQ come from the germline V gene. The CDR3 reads CASSLLPGHEKLFF. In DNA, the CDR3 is TGCGCCAGCAGCTTGTTGCCGGGGCATGAAAAACTGTTTTTT.

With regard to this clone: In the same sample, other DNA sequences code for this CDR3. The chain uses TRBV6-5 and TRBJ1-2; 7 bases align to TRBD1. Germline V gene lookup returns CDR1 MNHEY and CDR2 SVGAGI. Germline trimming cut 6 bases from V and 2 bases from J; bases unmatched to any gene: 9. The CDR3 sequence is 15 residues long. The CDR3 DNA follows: TGTGCCAGCAGCTACGTTGAGGGGGCAAACTATGGCTACACCTTC. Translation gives CASSYVEGANYGYTF.

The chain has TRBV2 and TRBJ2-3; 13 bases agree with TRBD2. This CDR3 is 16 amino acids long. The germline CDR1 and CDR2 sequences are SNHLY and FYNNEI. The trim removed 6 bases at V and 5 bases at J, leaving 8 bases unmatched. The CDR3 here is CASSLLAGGLVDTQYF. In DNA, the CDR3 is TGTGCCAGCAGCCTACTAGCGGGAGGGCTCGTAGATACGCAGTATTTT.

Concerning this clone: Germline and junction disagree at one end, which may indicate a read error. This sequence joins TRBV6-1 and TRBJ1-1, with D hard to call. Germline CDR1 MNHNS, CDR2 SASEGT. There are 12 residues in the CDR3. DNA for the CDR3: TGTGCCAGCAATGAAATTTGGCGGCAAGCTTTCTTT. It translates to CASNEIWRQAFF.

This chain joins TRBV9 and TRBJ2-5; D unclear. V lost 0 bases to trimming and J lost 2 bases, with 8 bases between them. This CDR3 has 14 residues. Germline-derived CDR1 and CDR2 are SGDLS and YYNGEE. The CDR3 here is CASSVDQEQETQYF. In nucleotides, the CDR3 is TGTGCCAGCAGCGTAGATCAGGAACAAGAGACCCAGTACTTC.

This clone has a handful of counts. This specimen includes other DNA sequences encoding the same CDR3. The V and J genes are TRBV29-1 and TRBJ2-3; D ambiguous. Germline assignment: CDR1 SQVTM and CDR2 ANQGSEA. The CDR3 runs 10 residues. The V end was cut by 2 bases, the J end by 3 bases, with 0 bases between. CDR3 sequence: CSVETDTQYF. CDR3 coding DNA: TGCAGCGTTGAAACAGATACGCAGTATTTT.

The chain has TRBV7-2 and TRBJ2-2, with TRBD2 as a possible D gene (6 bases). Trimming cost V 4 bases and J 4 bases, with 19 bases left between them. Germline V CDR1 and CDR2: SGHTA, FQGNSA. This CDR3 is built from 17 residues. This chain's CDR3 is CASSSLGYLARTGELFF. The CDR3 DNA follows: TGTGCCAGCAGCTCCCTGGGTTACCTAGCGCGCACCGGGGAGCTGTTTTTT.

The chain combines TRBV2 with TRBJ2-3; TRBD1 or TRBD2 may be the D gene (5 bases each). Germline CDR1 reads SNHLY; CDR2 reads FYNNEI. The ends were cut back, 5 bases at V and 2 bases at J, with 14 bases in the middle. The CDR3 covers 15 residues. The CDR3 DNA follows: TGTGCCAGCAGTAAGAGAGGGGCAGACACAGATACGCAGTATTTT. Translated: CASSKRGADTDTQYF.

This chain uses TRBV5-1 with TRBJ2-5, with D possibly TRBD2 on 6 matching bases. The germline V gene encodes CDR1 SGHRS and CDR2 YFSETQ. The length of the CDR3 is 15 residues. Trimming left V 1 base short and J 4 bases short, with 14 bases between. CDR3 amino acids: CASSLFRDSRETQYF. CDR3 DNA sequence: TGCGCCAGCAGCTTGTTTCGGGACTCTCGAGAGACCCAGTACTTC.

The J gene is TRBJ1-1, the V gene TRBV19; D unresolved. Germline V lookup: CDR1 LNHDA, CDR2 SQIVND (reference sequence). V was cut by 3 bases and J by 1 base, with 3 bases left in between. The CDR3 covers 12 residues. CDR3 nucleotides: TGTGCCAGTAGTATGGGGAACACTGAAGCTTTCTTT. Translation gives CASSMGNTEAFF.

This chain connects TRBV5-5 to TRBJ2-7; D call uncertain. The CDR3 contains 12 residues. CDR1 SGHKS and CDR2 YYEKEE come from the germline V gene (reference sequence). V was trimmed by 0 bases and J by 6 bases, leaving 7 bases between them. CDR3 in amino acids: CASSLAVGEQYF. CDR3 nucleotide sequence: TGTGCCAGCAGCTTGGCTGTTGGCGAGCAGTACTTC.

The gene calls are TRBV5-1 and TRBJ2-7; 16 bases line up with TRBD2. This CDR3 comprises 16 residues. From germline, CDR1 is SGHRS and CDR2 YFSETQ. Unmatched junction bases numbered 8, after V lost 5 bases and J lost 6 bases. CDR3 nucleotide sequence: TGCGCCAGCAGTGCCGGGACTAGCGGGAGGGGTAGCGAGCAGTACTTC. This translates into CASSAGTSGRGSEQYF.

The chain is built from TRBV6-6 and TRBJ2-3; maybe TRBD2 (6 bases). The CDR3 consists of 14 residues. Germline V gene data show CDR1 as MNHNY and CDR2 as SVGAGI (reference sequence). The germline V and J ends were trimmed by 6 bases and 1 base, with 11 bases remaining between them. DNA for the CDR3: TGTGCCAGCAGGGGTTCGGGGGGCACAGATACGCAGTATTTT. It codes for CASRGSGGTDTQYF.